The next 26 T cell receptor beta chains were all read from a single sample in a study of shared clonotypes between healthy human individuals. Repertoires were generated with immunoSEQ multiplex PCR, while TCRdb's copy carries only in-frame clones and drops some. The sample carries around 2,000,000 clones, around 96% recorded once. The naive CD8 fraction comprised CD45RO-negative cells positively selected for CCR7 and excluded terminally differentiated effector memory CD45RA+ cells. Sequencing input: naive CD8+ T cells sorted from blood. These receptors came from a young man in good health.

The rearrangement links TRBV10-3 to TRBJ2-3; 14 nucleotides match TRBD2. Germline CDR1 and CDR2: ENHRY and SYGVKD. The CDR3 consists of 17 residues. The CDR3 coding sequence is TGTGCTACAGGCCGGACTAGCGGGGGGAGGCTGGAAGATACGCAGTATTTT. Amino acid sequence: CATGRTSGGRLEDTQYF.

This chain connects TRBV6-5 to TRBJ2-4; D gene uncertain. Germline-derived CDR1 and CDR2 are MNHEY and SVGAGI. V was clipped by 6 bases and J by 6 bases, with 12 bases between them. CDR3 length: 13 amino acids. The CDR3 coding sequence is TGTGCCAGCAGCTCCGCGGACGTAAACATTCAGTACTTC. It specifies CASSSADVNIQYF.

This chain links TRBV7-2 with TRBJ1-5; TRBD1 might be the D (5 bases). V lost 5 bases and J 3 bases, leaving 14 bases between the germline ends. The CDR3 loop spans 15 amino acids. CDR1 is SGHTA, CDR2 FQGNSA, per germline. CDR3 coding DNA: TGTGCCAGCAGCCCCATTGACAGTAACAATCAGCCCCAGCATTTT. The encoded protein is CASSPIDSNNQPQHF. Supplemented by reference TRBV7-2 and TRBJ1-5, the full variable domain reads GAGVSQSPSNKVTEKGKDVELRCDPISGHTALYWYRQSLGQGLEFLIYFQGNSAPDKSGLPSDRFSAERTGGSVSTLTIQRTQQEDSAVYLCASSPIDSNNQPQHFGDGTRLSIL.

The chain recombines TRBV27 with TRBJ2-7, with D perhaps TRBD2 (6 bases). Germline-derived CDR1 and CDR2 are MNHEY and SMNVEV (reference sequence). The CDR3 is 14 amino acids. The V end lost 5 bases, the J end lost 0 bases, and 11 bases lay between the germline ends. CDR3 bases: TGTGCCAGCAGTATAGCGGCGTTCTCCTACGAGCAGTACTTC. This sequence encodes CASSIAAFSYEQYF.

The chain employs TRBV15 and TRBJ1-6; the D gene is possibly TRBD1 (5 bases). CDR1 LNHNV and CDR2 YYDKDF come from the germline V gene (reference sequence). Trimming cost V 1 base and J 8 bases, with 9 bases left between them. The CDR3 is 14 residues long. The CDR3 loop reads CATSRGGFDSPLHF. CDR3 sequence (DNA): TGTGCCACCAGCAGAGGGGGGTTTGATTCACCCCTCCACTTT.

V usage is TRBV19 and J usage is TRBJ2-7; 12 bases agree with TRBD2. Germline loops: CDR1 LNHDA, CDR2 SQIVND (reference sequence). V trimming: 4 bases; J trimming: 4 bases; junction bases outside the gene matches: 5. The CDR3 length is 15 residues. In DNA form, the CDR3 reads TGTGCCAGTAGTACCCGACTAGCGGGGGATTACGAGCAGTACTTC. It is translated as CASSTRLAGDYEQYF.

The chain couples TRBV5-1 to TRBJ2-3, with a possible D match to TRBD2 (6 bases). The CDR3 is 15 residues long. V gave up 2 bases and J gave up 2 bases, with 12 bases separating them. Germline V gene sequence: CDR1 SGHRS, CDR2 YFSETQ. CDR3 in DNA: TGCGCCAGCAGCTTAATCTGGCGGGACACAGATACGCAGTATTTT. This translates into CASSLIWRDTDTQYF.

The gene calls are TRBV9 and TRBJ2-3, with TRBD2 matching 9 bases. From germline, CDR1 is SGDLS and CDR2 YYNGEE. There are 17 residues in the CDR3. Trimming took 4 bases from V and 1 from J; bases not matched to a gene: 10. The CDR3 here is CASSSNKERGGTDTQYF. The CDR3 DNA is TGTGCCAGCAGCTCCAACAAAGAGCGGGGGGGCACAGATACGCAGTATTTT. Based on the CDR3 plus reference TRBV9 and TRBJ2-3, the full variable domain is DSGVTQTPKHLITATGQRVTLRCSPRSGDLSVYWYQQSLDQGLQFLIQYYNGEERAKGNILERFSAQQFPDLHSELNLSSLELGDSALYFCASSSNKERGGTDTQYFGPGTRLTVL.

The chain recombines TRBV27 with TRBJ2-7; D ambiguous. The ends were cut back, 3 bases at V and 3 bases at J, with 9 bases in the middle. The germline CDR1 and CDR2 sequences are MNHEY and SMNVEV (reference sequence). The CDR3 sequence is 13 residues long. The CDR3 bases are TGTGCCAGCAGTTTTCGAGGATTCTACGAGCAGTACTTC. This gives the protein CASSFRGFYEQYF.

The chain carries TRBV6-6 and TRBJ2-5, with no clear D. CDR1 is MNHNY and CDR2 is SVGAGI in the germline V gene (reference sequence). V dropped 5 bases and J dropped 0 bases, with 7 bases sitting between them. CDR3 length equals 13 residues. The CDR3 loop reads CASSLGYQETQYF. In DNA, the CDR3 is TGTGCCAGCAGTCTCGGGTACCAAGAGACCCAGTACTTC.

The chain is built from TRBV6-6 and TRBJ1-2, with D hard to call. V was shortened by 0 bases and J by 8 bases, with 7 bases between the two germline ends. Germline V gene lookup returns CDR1 MNHNY and CDR2 SVGAGI (reference sequence). The CDR3 is 12 residues long. The CDR3 is CASSYSTGGYTF. Here the CDR3 DNA reads TGTGCCAGCAGTTACTCGACGGGCGGCTACACCTTC.

This clone came up once. The chain is built from TRBV5-1 and TRBJ2-1; D perhaps matches TRBD1 (6 bases). V dropped 3 bases and J dropped 5 bases, with 9 bases sitting between them. Germline V lookup: CDR1 SGHRS, CDR2 YFSETQ. This CDR3 is 13 amino acids long. For the CDR3, the DNA is TGCGCCAGCAGCTCGGACAGTAACAATGAGCAGTTCTTC. Translation: CASSSDSNNEQFF. Looking up the rest from reference TRBV5-1 and TRBJ2-1 gives the full variable domain: KAGVTQTPRYLIKTRGQQVTLSCSPISGHRSVSWYQQTPGQGLQFLFEYFSETQRNKGNFPGRFSGRQFSNSRSEMNVSTLELGDSALYLCASSSDSNNEQFFGPGTRLTVL.

This sequence joins TRBV27 and TRBJ2-7; 7 bases match TRBD1. After removal of 5 bases from V and 7 bases from J, the junction contained 11 bases not matched to a gene. CDR1 MNHEY and CDR2 SMNVEV come from the germline V gene (reference sequence). The CDR3 covers 14 residues. CDR3 protein: CASSPLRQGREQYF. Here the CDR3 DNA reads TGTGCCAGCAGTCCCTTAAGACAGGGACGAGAGCAGTACTTC.

This clone was recorded only once. The chain joins TRBV13 to TRBJ2-1; 10 bases are shared with TRBD2. V was clipped by 5 bases and J by 8 bases; unmatched bases: 9. The CDR3 loop spans 15 amino acids. Per the germline V gene, CDR1 is PRHDT and CDR2 is FYEKMQ (reference sequence). The chain's CDR3 is CASSPPAGGPYEQFF. The CDR3 region has the DNA TGTGCCAGCAGCCCTCCAGCGGGAGGGCCCTATGAGCAGTTCTTC.

This rearrangement joins TRBV7-9 to TRBJ2-3; D remains unclear. CDR1 and CDR2 (germline): SEHNR, FQNEAQ (reference sequence). The CDR3 runs to 14 residues. V lost 2 bases, J lost 0 bases, and 6 bases lay in between. The CDR3 DNA reads as TGTGCCAGCAGCTTACACGGAAGCACAGATACGCAGTATTTT. Translation gives CASSLHGSTDTQYF. The whole variable domain, filled in from reference TRBV7-9 and TRBJ2-3, reads DTGVSQNPRHKITKRGQNVTFRCDPISEHNRLYWYRQTLGQGPEFLTYFQNEAQLEKSRLLSDRFSAERPKGSFSTLEIQRTEQGDSAMYLCASSLHGSTDTQYFGPGTRLTVL.

A single count supports this clone. The rearrangement uses TRBV6-5 and TRBJ1-2, with D unresolved. The germline gives CDR1 MNHEY, CDR2 SVGAGI. With 0 bases removed from V and 8 bases from J, the gap between germline ends came to 16 bases. This CDR3 has 15 residues. Here the CDR3 reads CASSYSSLSYDGYTF. In nucleotides, the CDR3 is TGTGCCAGCAGTTACTCCTCCCTAAGTTATGACGGCTACACCTTC.

This clone came up once. The rearrangement joins TRBV28 to TRBJ1-5; 9 bases line up with TRBD1. This CDR3 contains 17 residues. Germline V gene sequence: CDR1 MDHEN, CDR2 SYDVKM. J was trimmed by 4 bases and V by 4 bases; bases with no gene match: 11. This CDR3 is CASSSRYLDRGNQPQHF. In nucleotides, the CDR3 is TGTGCCAGCAGTTCCCGTTACCTGGACAGGGGAAATCAGCCCCAGCATTTT.

Only one count was recorded for this clone. The chain links TRBV10-1 to TRBJ2-3; 8 bases agree with TRBD1. The CDR3 contains 14 residues. Germline CDR1 is WNHNN and CDR2 is SYGVQD (reference sequence). Unmatched junction bases numbered 7, after V lost 6 bases and J lost 5 bases. The CDR3 loop reads CASRSGGDGDTQYF. The CDR3 DNA is TGCGCCAGCAGGTCAGGGGGCGATGGAGATACGCAGTATTTT.

The J gene is TRBJ2-1, the V gene TRBV4-1, with 10 positions matching TRBD1. Germline V gene data show CDR1 as MGHRA and CDR2 as YSYEKL. Trimming cost V 3 bases and J 4 bases; bases outside gene matches: 6. This CDR3 contains 16 residues. CDR3 DNA sequence: TGCGCCAGCAGCCAGCAAGACAGGGGGCAGTACAATGAGCAGTTCTTC. Its translation is CASSQQDRGQYNEQFF.

The table lists this clone with a count of one. The CDR3 coding sequence is TGTGCCAGCAGCCCGGGACAGCCCAACTATGGCTACACCTTC. As protein: CASSPGQPNYGYTF. The J gene is TRBJ1-2, the V gene TRBV9; 7 bases align to TRBD1. This CDR3 comprises 14 residues. Losses at the gene ends were 4 bases for V and 2 bases for J; bases not matched to a gene: 5. Germline V lookup: CDR1 SGDLS, CDR2 YYNGEE.

V usage is TRBV7-9 and J usage is TRBJ2-7; 7 nucleotides align to TRBD1. Germline V CDR1 and CDR2: SEHNR, FQNEAQ (reference sequence). J gave up 4 bases and V 5 bases, and 5 bases lay outside the gene matches. The CDR3 has 13 residues. DNA for the CDR3: TGTGCCAGCAGCGGGACAGAAGATTACGAGCAGTACTTC. Amino acid sequence: CASSGTEDYEQYF.

The chain links TRBV18 to TRBJ2-2, with D unclear. CDR1 and CDR2 from the germline V gene are KGHSH and LQKENI. V lost 1 base, J lost 5 bases, and 5 bases lay in between. The CDR3 length is 13 residues. In nucleotides, the CDR3 is TGTGCCAGCTCACCACGCTTGACCGGGGAGCTGTTTTTT. It translates to CASSPRLTGELFF.

The chain employs TRBV7-9 and TRBJ2-5, with 14 bases aligning to TRBD2. The CDR3 extends over 18 amino acids. CDR1 is SEHNR and CDR2 is FQNEAQ in the germline V gene (reference sequence). Germline trimming cut 4 bases from V and 3 bases from J; bases unmatched to any gene: 10. CDR3 DNA: TGTGCCAGCAGCTCACAGGGACTAGCGGGAGCGTCTGAAGAGACCCAGTACTTC. It encodes CASSSQGLAGASEETQYF.

The chain uses TRBV12-5 and TRBJ2-7; 9 nucleotides align to TRBD1. Germline CDR1 and CDR2: LGHNT and FRNRAP. J lost 3 bases, V lost 4 bases, and 4 bases had no gene match. The CDR3 loop spans 14 amino acids. CDR3 loop: CASGWETGGYEQYF. The DNA for the CDR3 is TGTGCTAGTGGTTGGGAGACAGGGGGCTACGAGCAGTACTTC.

The gene calls are TRBV12-5 and TRBJ2-2; no reliable D call. The CDR3 length is 13 residues. Between the trimmed V and J ends, which lost 4 bases and 2 bases, there was a span of 5 bases. The V gene's germline CDR1 is LGHNT and CDR2 FRNRAP. The CDR3 DNA reads as TGTGCTAGTGGTTCAAGTAACACCGGGGAGCTGTTTTTT. It specifies CASGSSNTGELFF.

This chain uses TRBV13 with TRBJ2-6; D unresolved. Per the germline V gene, CDR1 is PRHDT and CDR2 is FYEKMQ (reference sequence). This CDR3 has 14 residues. Trimming removed 5 bases from V and 2 bases from J, with 7 bases in between. CDR3 region: CASSLSTGANVLTF. CDR3 sequence (DNA): TGTGCCAGCAGCCTGAGTACTGGGGCCAACGTCCTGACTTTC.